In this sample, the clone carrying this T cell receptor (beta chain) turned up once. The data were produced by immunoSEQ multiplex PCR, yet TCRdb's version contains in-frame clones alone and is incomplete. This sample has more than 550,000 clones, with 55% to 75% found just once. The CDR3 is 13 amino acids. V shed 2 bases and J shed 7 bases, with 8 bases lying between them. From germline, CDR1 is KGHSH and CDR2 LQKENI. The source of the sample is a study of shared clonotypes between healthy human individuals. Whole-study context: The study used three CD4 naive, three CD4 memory, two CD8 naive and one CD8 memory plate per donor.

This TCR was sampled from a young woman in good health. Sequenced material: memory CD4+ T cells sorted from blood. Subset given: CD45RA-negative fraction. The rearrangement links TRBV18 to TRBJ2-2; D remains ambiguous. The CDR3 region is CASSPIPGGELFF. The CDR3 nucleotides are TGTGCCAGCTCACCAATTCCGGGCGGGGAGCTGTTTTTT.